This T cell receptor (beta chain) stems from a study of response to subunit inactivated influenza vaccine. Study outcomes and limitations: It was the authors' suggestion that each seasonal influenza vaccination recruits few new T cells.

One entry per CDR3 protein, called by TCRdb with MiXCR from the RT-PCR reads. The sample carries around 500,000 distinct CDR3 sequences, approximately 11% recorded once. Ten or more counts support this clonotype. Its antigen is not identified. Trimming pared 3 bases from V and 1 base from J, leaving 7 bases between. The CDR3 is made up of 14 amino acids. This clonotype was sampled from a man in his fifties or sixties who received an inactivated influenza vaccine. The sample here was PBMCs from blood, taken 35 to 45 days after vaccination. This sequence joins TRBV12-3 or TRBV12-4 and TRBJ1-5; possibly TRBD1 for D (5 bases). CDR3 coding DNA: TGTGCCAGCAGTTTCCCAGGGAGCAATCAGCCCCAGCATTTT. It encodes CASSFPGSNQPQHF.